The 2 T cell receptor beta chains presented below share a single source sample, sequenced in a study of T cells after yellow fever vaccination. TCRdb itself ran the 5' RACE reads through MiXCR, one entry per CDR3 protein. The data show under 150,000 distinct CDR3 sequences, over 7% seen once. This specimen was CD4+ T cells sorted from PBMCs, taken 5 days after the yellow fever booster vaccination. Every receptor here comes from a young man who received the YFV17D yellow fever vaccine.

This clonotype came up a few times. The chain is built from TRBV5-1 and TRBJ1-3; D is unclear. Trimming removed 4 bases at V and 4 bases at J, with 9 bases between. Germline-derived CDR1 and CDR2 are SGHRS and YFSETQ. This CDR3 is 13 amino acids long. The CDR3, as DNA: TGCGCCAGCAGCCCGTCTGCGGGAAACACCATATATTTT. It yields the protein CASSPSAGNTIYF.

The sample holds many counts of this clonotype. The V call is TRBV10-3, the J call TRBJ2-1; D tentatively fits TRBD1 or TRBD2 (6 bases each). Trimming shortened V by 5 bases and J by 4 bases, and 15 bases separated the two germline ends. This CDR3 contains 15 residues. Per germline, CDR1 ENHRY and CDR2 SYGVKD. CDR3 DNA sequence: TGTGCCATCAGTACGGGGGCGCAATCGTACAATGAGCAGTTCTTC. This codes for CAISTGAQSYNEQFF.